Listed here are 25 T cell receptor beta chains from one sample, sequenced in a study of a mutant IDH1 vaccine in newly diagnosed glioma. Antigens of these TCRs are unknown. Time point of the sample: week 23, last vaccination. With topical imiquimod, each dose of the vaccine consisted of 300 ug of mutant IDH1 20-mer peptide. Data came from immunoSEQ multiplex PCR; TCRdb stores just in-frame clones and leaves some out. The sample holds 43,000 or so clones, around 84% seen once. This specimen was PBMCs, taken from a glioma patient whose treatment included an IDH1 peptide vaccine. Source of these receptors: a woman in her late teens or twenties with glioma. Some clones in this sample may be carry-over from other donors' samples.

The J gene is TRBJ1-3, the V gene TRBV10-2, with D perhaps TRBD1 (6 bases). Germline lookup yields CDR1 WSHSY and CDR2 SAAADI. This CDR3 is 13 amino acids long. Deletions cut 1 base from V and 7 bases from J, with 8 bases between. CDR3 sequence: CASSEWGANTIYF. Written as DNA, the CDR3 is TGCGCCAGCAGTGAGTGGGGGGCGAACACCATATATTTT.

The chain couples TRBV5-1 to TRBJ1-1; TRBD1 matches at 7 bases. V trimming: 0 bases; J trimming: 12 bases; junction bases outside the gene matches: 14. The CDR3 has 15 amino acids. From germline, CDR1 is SGHRS and CDR2 YFSETQ. The CDR3 nucleotides read TGCGCCAGCAGCTTGGGGTTCCGGGACAGTACCGGGACTTTCTTT. Amino acid sequence: CASSLGFRDSTGTFF.

This rearrangement joins TRBV5-1 to TRBJ1-5; no reliable D call. The CDR3 consists of 15 residues. Germline CDR1 and CDR2: SGHRS and YFSETQ. The V and J ends lost 0 bases and 2 bases respectively, with 9 bases between them. The CDR3 here is CASSLEGNGNQPQHF. The CDR3 nucleotides read TGCGCCAGCAGCTTGGAGGGAAATGGCAATCAGCCCCAGCATTTT.

The chain joins TRBV7-9 to TRBJ2-2; D assignment may be TRBD1 or TRBD2 (5 bases each). Trimming stripped 5 bases from V and 3 bases from J, with 10 bases between. CDR3 length equals 14 residues. CDR1 is SEHNR and CDR2 is FQNEAQ in the germline V gene (reference sequence). The CDR3 DNA reads TGTGCCAGCAGCGCCGGGACCCACACCGGGGAGCTGTTTTTT. It translates to CASSAGTHTGELFF. The full variable domain, its missing parts supplied by reference TRBV7-9 and TRBJ2-2, is DTGVSQNPRHKITKRGQNVTFRCDPISEHNRLYWYRQTLGQGPEFLTYFQNEAQLEKSRLLSDRFSAERPKGSFSTLEIQRTEQGDSAMYLCASSAGTHTGELFFGEGSRLTVL.

V usage is TRBV30 and J usage is TRBJ1-1; no clear D. Germline CDR1 reads GTSNPN; CDR2 reads SVGIG (reference sequence). CDR3 length: 12 residues. V lost 5 bases and J 4 bases, leaving 11 bases between the germline ends. The CDR3 DNA follows: TGTGCCTGGGTCCGGTGGGGCACTGAAGCTTTCTTT. Its translation: CAWVRWGTEAFF.

The chain uses TRBV4-1 and TRBJ1-3; possible D gene TRBD1, 5 bases. V shed 0 bases and J shed 0 bases, with 12 bases lying between them. Looked up from germline, CDR1 is MGHRA and CDR2 is YSYEKL. This CDR3 spans 17 amino acids. This chain's CDR3 is CASSQDGRAFSGNTIYF. As DNA, the CDR3 is TGCGCCAGCAGCCAAGATGGCAGGGCTTTCTCTGGAAACACCATATATTTT.

The chain uses TRBV5-4 and TRBJ2-7, with TRBD1 matching 10 bases. The germline V gene encodes CDR1 SGHNT and CDR2 YYREEE (reference sequence). The CDR3 sequence is 15 residues long. V trimming: 0 bases; J trimming: 7 bases; junction bases outside the gene matches: 7. CDR3 region: CASSLADRGRGEQYF. CDR3 coding DNA: TGTGCCAGCAGCTTGGCTGACAGGGGGCGAGGGGAGCAGTACTTC.

This chain joins TRBV19 and TRBJ2-7; the match to TRBD2 covers 7 bases. This CDR3 is 12 amino acids long. The V and J ends lost 4 bases and 7 bases, in that order; junction bases with no gene match: 4. The germline V gene has CDR1 LNHDA and CDR2 SQIVND (reference sequence). The CDR3 DNA reads as TGTGCCAGTAGTACCTCGGGGGGTGAGCAGTACTTC. Translated: CASSTSGGEQYF.

V usage is TRBV27 and J usage is TRBJ1-3, with 7 bases identical to TRBD1. After removal of 5 bases from V and 8 bases from J, the junction contained 9 bases not matched to a gene. CDR3 length: 14 residues. Germline V gives CDR1 MNHEY, CDR2 SMNVEV (reference sequence). The CDR3 bases are TGTGCCAGCAGTCCCACAGGGGTTTGGGACACCATATATTTT. It translates to CASSPTGVWDTIYF.

The V call is TRBV7-6, the J call TRBJ2-3; weak D call: TRBD2 (6 bases). The V gene lost 1 base and the J gene lost 2 bases, with 10 bases spanning the gap. This CDR3 spans 15 amino acids. CDR1 is SGHVS and CDR2 is FNYEAQ in the germline V gene. CDR3 residues: CASSLVGSYTDTQYF. As DNA, the CDR3 is TGTGCCAGCAGCTTAGTCGGGAGCTACACAGATACGCAGTATTTT.

This rearrangement joins TRBV9 to TRBJ2-7; D gene uncertain. Germline loops: CDR1 SGDLS, CDR2 YYNGEE. This CDR3 has 11 amino acids. Deletions cut 7 bases from V and 6 bases from J, with 11 bases between. CDR3 sequence (DNA): TGTGCCAGCGGACCGATCGGCGAGCAGTACTTC. It is translated as CASGPIGEQYF.

This clone was detected once. The rearrangement uses TRBV5-4 and TRBJ1-4; 10 nucleotides agree with TRBD1. This CDR3 has 15 amino acids. The ends lost 2 bases at V and 7 bases at J; junction bases unmatched: 5. Germline V gene data show CDR1 as SGHNT and CDR2 as YYREEE (reference sequence). In nucleotides, the CDR3 is TGTGCCAGCAGCTTTGACAGGGGGCGCATTGAAAAACTGTTTTTT. Protein product: CASSFDRGRIEKLFF.

The V call is TRBV11-2, the J call TRBJ1-6, with D tentatively TRBD1 (5 bases). Germline V gene sequence: CDR1 SGHAT, CDR2 FQNNGV. The V and J ends lost 3 bases and 0 bases respectively, with 15 bases between them. The CDR3 is 18 residues long. CDR3 amino acids: CASSFAMSGSSYNSPLHF. The CDR3, as DNA: TGTGCCAGCAGCTTTGCCATGTCAGGGAGCTCCTATAATTCACCCCTCCACTTT.

This clone was seen a handful of times. The rearrangement uses TRBV2 and TRBJ1-5; D remains unclear. Germline lookup yields CDR1 SNHLY and CDR2 FYNNEI. Trimming cost V 7 bases and J 2 bases, with 6 bases left between them. The CDR3 totals 12 residues. CDR3 protein: CASKRGNQPQHF. Here the CDR3 DNA reads TGTGCCAGCAAGAGAGGCAATCAGCCCCAGCATTTT.

The rearrangement uses TRBV4-1 and TRBJ2-7; 12 positions agree with TRBD2. CDR1 and CDR2 (germline): MGHRA, YSYEKL. V was clipped by 1 base and J by 6 bases; unmatched bases: 4. CDR3 length equals 15 residues. The CDR3 DNA reads TGCGCCAGCAGCCAAGGACTAGCGGGAGCCTCCGAGCAGTACTTC. Amino acid sequence: CASSQGLAGASEQYF.

V and J are TRBV19 and TRBJ1-2, with 10 bases matching TRBD1. The CDR3 is 14 amino acids. Germline V gene sequence: CDR1 LNHDA, CDR2 SQIVND (reference sequence). V lost 6 bases to trimming and J lost 2 bases; unmatched junction nucleotides: 3. This CDR3 is CASRGQGLNYGYTF. The CDR3 DNA is TGTGCCAGTAGGGGACAGGGGTTGAACTATGGCTACACCTTC.

V gene TRBV9 combines with J gene TRBJ1-1; D not certain. The V end was cut by 3 bases, the J end by 6 bases, with 12 bases between. Germline lookup yields CDR1 SGDLS and CDR2 YYNGEE. The CDR3 consists of 13 residues. CDR3 DNA sequence: TGTGCCAGCAGCGGAAGAGGACTGTCTGAAGCTTTCTTT. Translated: CASSGRGLSEAFF.

V usage is TRBV7-2 and J usage is TRBJ1-2; D is uncertain. CDR3 length: 12 amino acids. Trimming took 5 bases from V and 2 from J, leaving 6 bases between them. Germline V gene sequence: CDR1 SGHTA, CDR2 FQGNSA. The CDR3, as DNA: TGTGCCAGCAGCCGTGACAACTATGGCTACACCTTC. Its translation: CASSRDNYGYTF.

V usage is TRBV9 and J usage is TRBJ2-3, with D uncertain. Germline V gene sequence: CDR1 SGDLS, CDR2 YYNGEE. This CDR3 comprises 13 residues. Trimming took 0 bases from V and 4 from J, leaving 6 bases between them. CDR3: CASSVVNSDTQYF. As DNA, the CDR3 is TGTGCCAGCAGCGTAGTTAACTCAGATACGCAGTATTTT.

The chain employs TRBV7-9 and TRBJ1-1; D unresolved. Germline V gives CDR1 SEHNR, CDR2 FQNEAQ (reference sequence). The CDR3 has 14 residues. Trimming pared 1 base from V and 6 bases from J, leaving 12 bases between. The CDR3: CASSLGPGSAEAFF. The CDR3 bases are TGTGCCAGCAGCTTAGGCCCTGGGAGCGCTGAAGCTTTCTTT.

The rearrangement uses TRBV7-9 and TRBJ2-7; TRBD1 is a possible D gene (5 bases). The CDR3 has 12 amino acids. Deletions cut 5 bases from V and 6 bases from J, with 11 bases between. Germline values: CDR1 SEHNR, CDR2 FQNEAQ (reference sequence). CDR3 region: CASSPPGPEQYF. The CDR3 bases are TGTGCCAGCAGCCCCCCAGGGCCCGAGCAGTACTTC.

The gene calls are TRBV5-6 and TRBJ1-2, with D tentatively TRBD1 (5 bases). V was cut by 4 bases and J by 6 bases, with 22 bases left in between. Germline-derived CDR1 and CDR2 are SGHDT and YYEEEE. This CDR3 spans 16 amino acids. CDR3 amino acids: CASSRTPMRGDDGYTF. Here the CDR3 DNA reads TGTGCCAGCAGCCGGACACCAATGCGGGGGGACGATGGCTACACCTTC.

This chain uses TRBV7-9 with TRBJ2-1; D unclear. This CDR3 has 15 amino acids. Germline loops: CDR1 SEHNR, CDR2 FQNEAQ (reference sequence). Between the trimmed V and J ends, which lost 6 bases and 8 bases, there was a span of 20 bases. The CDR3 reads CASRYSSARYYEQFF. CDR3 in DNA: TGTGCCAGCAGATATTCCAGCGCCCGTTACTATGAGCAGTTCTTC.

This chain links TRBV30 with TRBJ1-5, with D tentatively TRBD1 (5 bases). The V end was cut by 4 bases, the J end by 4 bases, with 11 bases between. The CDR3 sequence is 13 residues long. CDR1 and CDR2 (germline): GTSNPN, SVGIG (reference sequence). DNA for the CDR3: TGTGCCTGGAACGAAGGGGCAAATCAGCCCCAGCATTTT. Its translation is CAWNEGANQPQHF. The whole variable domain, filled in from reference TRBV30 and TRBJ1-5, reads SQTIHQWPATLVQPVGSPLSLECTVEGTSNPNLYWYRQAAGRGLQLLFYSVGIGQISSEVPQNLSASRPQDRQFILSSKKLLLSDSGFYLCAWNEGANQPQHFGDGTRLSIL.

The V gene is TRBV2, the J gene TRBJ2-7; 9 nucleotides align to TRBD1. Germline V gives CDR1 SNHLY, CDR2 FYNNEI. The CDR3 covers 16 residues. V was clipped by 6 bases and J by 2 bases; unmatched bases: 11. The CDR3 is CASSGGTGGSPYEQYF. DNA for the CDR3: TGTGCCAGCAGCGGGGGAACAGGGGGCAGCCCCTACGAGCAGTACTTC.